Below, 15 T cell receptor beta chains from the same sample are listed, as sequenced in a study of graft-versus-host responses after intestinal transplantation. Method: immunoSEQ multiplex PCR; TCRdb's copy keeps in-frame clones and lacks some. The table shows fewer than 25,000 clones, with about a third occurring only once. Material: alloreactive CD4+ T cells from a mixed lymphocyte reaction culture, obtained before transplantation. Subset denoted: CFSE-low proliferating T cells sorted from roughly six-day pre-transplant mixed lymphocyte reaction (GvH or HvG direction). Every receptor here comes from a human patient who was an organ donor for intestinal transplantation.

In DNA form, the CDR3 reads TGCAGTGCTAGGGGGGTCAGCGAGCAGTACTTC. Its translation is CSARGVSEQYF. The J gene is TRBJ2-7, the V gene TRBV20-1, with D perhaps matching TRBD1 or TRBD2 (5 bases each). CDR1 is DFQATT and CDR2 is SNEGSKA in the germline V gene (reference sequence). The V end was cut by 3 bases, the J end by 6 bases, with 9 bases between. The CDR3 runs 11 residues.

V and J are TRBV19 and TRBJ2-1, with a possible D match to TRBD2 (6 bases). CDR3 length: 16 residues. Trimming took off 5 bases at V and 0 bases at J, with 14 bases between the two ends. Germline V gives CDR1 LNHDA, CDR2 SQIVND (reference sequence). The CDR3 sequence is CASSPWTKSSYNEQFF. The CDR3, as DNA: TGTGCCAGTAGTCCCTGGACTAAGAGCTCCTACAATGAGCAGTTCTTC.

The chain carries TRBV6-5 and TRBJ1-1; D uncertain. This CDR3 contains 15 residues. The germline V and J ends were trimmed by 6 bases and 0 bases, with 14 bases remaining between them. The germline V gene encodes CDR1 MNHEY and CDR2 SVGAGI. This CDR3 reads CASSEWAGMNTEAFF. CDR3 nucleotides: TGTGCCAGCAGCGAATGGGCGGGCATGAACACTGAAGCTTTCTTT.

J is TRBJ1-5 and V is TRBV19; 7 bases map to TRBD1. After removal of 4 bases from V and 4 bases from J, the junction contained 7 bases not matched to a gene. Germline assignment: CDR1 LNHDA and CDR2 SQIVND (reference sequence). The CDR3 is made up of 15 amino acids. CDR3 nucleotides: TGTGCCAGTAGTAGTCGGGACAGTACTAATCAGCCCCAGCATTTT. It codes for CASSSRDSTNQPQHF.

The rearrangement joins TRBV7-2 to TRBJ2-7; TRBD1 aligns across 7 bases. The germline gives CDR1 SGHTA, CDR2 FQGNSA. With 5 bases clipped from V and 1 base from J, the junction kept 5 bases outside the gene matches. The CDR3 is made up of 14 amino acids. CDR3 residues: CASSPTGTSYEQYF. CDR3 bases: TGTGCCAGCAGCCCGACAGGGACGTCCTACGAGCAGTACTTC.

Only a few counts were recorded for this clone. The chain links TRBV29-1 to TRBJ1-2; D is possibly TRBD1 (5 bases). Germline V CDR1 and CDR2: SQVTM, ANQGSEA. The CDR3 length is 13 residues. V lost 0 bases to trimming and J lost 12 bases, with 17 bases between them. For the CDR3, the DNA is TGCAGCGTTGAAGAGTCCGGGACCCCAAGGCACACCTTC. It codes for CSVEESGTPRHTF.

This clone showed up just a few times. The chain has TRBV5-5 and TRBJ2-2; no firm D call. With 1 base removed from V and 0 bases from J, the gap between germline ends came to 7 bases. Per germline, CDR1 SGHKS and CDR2 YYEKEE (reference sequence). The CDR3 runs 15 residues. This CDR3 reads CASSLWAANTGELFF. CDR3 nucleotides: TGTGCCAGCAGCTTGTGGGCCGCGAACACCGGGGAGCTGTTTTTT.

The chain combines TRBV7-3 with TRBJ2-1; D might be TRBD2 (7 bases). Deletions cut 1 base from V and 2 bases from J, with 9 bases between. The germline gives CDR1 SGHTA, CDR2 FQGTGA. This CDR3 is 15 amino acids long. The CDR3 sequence: CASSLIGGPYNEQFF. The DNA for the CDR3 is TGTGCCAGCAGCTTAATCGGGGGGCCCTACAATGAGCAGTTCTTC.

The rearrangement links TRBV28 to TRBJ2-5, with unresolved D. From germline, CDR1 is MDHEN and CDR2 SYDVKM. This CDR3 is 12 amino acids long. The V end lost 1 base, the J end lost 5 bases, and 5 bases lay between the germline ends. Here the CDR3 DNA reads TGTGCCAGCAGTTTATCCCCGGAGACCCAGTACTTC. Amino acid sequence: CASSLSPETQYF.

This clone turned up a few times. This chain uses TRBV7-9 with TRBJ2-2; 11 bases are shared with TRBD2. The CDR3 has 16 amino acids. CDR1 is SEHNR, CDR2 FQNEAQ, per germline (reference sequence). Germline trimming cut 6 bases from V and 3 bases from J; bases unmatched to any gene: 6. CDR3 bases: TGTGCCAGCAGTTCCGGGACTAGCGGTTACACCGGGGAGCTGTTTTTT. Translation gives CASSSGTSGYTGELFF.

The chain recombines TRBV7-4 with TRBJ2-1, with D possibly being TRBD2 (6 bases). The V gene lost 1 base and the J gene lost 8 bases, with 12 bases spanning the gap. Germline assignment: CDR1 SGHVT and CDR2 SQSDAQ. The CDR3 loop spans 14 amino acids. The CDR3 DNA follows: TGTGCCAGCAGCTTAGGGCTAGCGTTGTATGAGCAGTTCTTC. Its translation is CASSLGLALYEQFF.

Concerning this clone: No DNA is shown, since the ends of the CDR3 on it are uncertain; the CDR3 is the one TCRdb lists. CDR3 region: CASSVRVGEGTDEQYF. The chain joins TRBV21-1 to TRBJ2-5; TRBD1, the table's D call, lacks a check against the DNA. TRBV21-1 corresponds to a pseudogene. Including both end residues, the CDR3 is 16 amino acids long.

The chain employs TRBV18 and TRBJ2-5, with no clear D. V was cut by 3 bases and J by 5 bases, with 7 bases left in between. This CDR3 comprises 12 residues. Germline V lookup: CDR1 KGHSH, CDR2 LQKENI. CDR3 nucleotide sequence: TGTGCCAGCTCACCTGGGCCGGAGACCCAGTACTTC. This translates into CASSPGPETQYF.

The chain couples TRBV20-1 to TRBJ1-2; TRBD1 aligns across 8 bases. V shed 5 bases, J shed 6 bases, and the junction held 2 bases outside the gene matches. CDR1 and CDR2 (germline): DFQATT, SNEGSKA (reference sequence). The CDR3 runs 11 residues. The CDR3 protein is CSAVTGDGYTF. Here the CDR3 DNA reads TGCAGTGCTGTGACAGGGGATGGCTACACCTTC.

There are a few counts of this clone. The rearrangement links TRBV5-1 to TRBJ2-3; TRBD2 might be the D (6 bases). Germline V gene data show CDR1 as SGHRS and CDR2 as YFSETQ. The V end was cut by 0 bases, the J end by 4 bases, with 15 bases between. The CDR3 runs to 16 residues. The CDR3 region is CASSLAIGGYADTQYF. The CDR3 DNA sequence: TGCGCCAGCAGCTTGGCAATTGGGGGGTACGCAGATACGCAGTATTTT. Drawing the rest from reference TRBV5-1 and TRBJ2-3, the complete variable domain is KAGVTQTPRYLIKTRGQQVTLSCSPISGHRSVSWYQQTPGQGLQFLFEYFSETQRNKGNFPGRFSGRQFSNSRSEMNVSTLELGDSALYLCASSLAIGGYADTQYFGPGTRLTVL.